These 24 T cell receptor beta chains originate from one sample sequenced in a study of OX40 agonist ivuxolimab in advanced cancers. Only in-frame clones appear in the TCRdb table, and some are missing; sequencing was by immunoSEQ multiplex PCR. The sample holds 86,000 or so clones; 92% are singletons and the top ten take about 2.8%. The sample in question was CD4+ or CD8+ T cells sorted from blood, obtained in a trial of the OX40 agonist ivuxolimab. The receptors were sampled from an adult with an advanced solid tumor such as melanoma, head and neck, liver or kidney cancer.

The chain employs TRBV18 and TRBJ1-5; D might be TRBD1 (5 bases). The CDR3 covers 14 residues. Germline V gene sequence: CDR1 KGHSH, CDR2 LQKENI. V lost 3 bases, J lost 2 bases, and 8 bases lay in between. The CDR3 DNA sequence: TGTGCCAGCTCACCTCAGGGAGGCAATCAGCCCCAGCATTTT. Amino acid sequence: CASSPQGGNQPQHF.

In this sample, this clone turned up once. The chain carries TRBV28 and TRBJ2-2; no clear D gene. Germline CDR1 MDHEN, CDR2 SYDVKM. The length of the CDR3 is 14 residues. V lost 7 bases, J lost 0 bases, and 9 bases lay in between. CDR3 sequence: CASIGLANTGELFF. The CDR3 bases are TGTGCCAGCATAGGGCTAGCGAACACCGGGGAGCTGTTTTTT.

This chain links TRBV5-1 with TRBJ2-5; the match to TRBD2 covers 9 bases. The CDR3 consists of 16 residues. V shed 0 bases, J shed 2 bases, and the junction held 5 bases outside the gene matches. The germline V gene has CDR1 SGHRS and CDR2 YFSETQ. CDR3 in amino acids: CASSLGPSGNQETQYF. The CDR3 DNA reads as TGCGCCAGCAGCTTGGGTCCTAGCGGGAATCAAGAGACCCAGTACTTC. The full variable domain, rest sourced from reference TRBV5-1 and TRBJ2-5, is KAGVTQTPRYLIKTRGQQVTLSCSPISGHRSVSWYQQTPGQGLQFLFEYFSETQRNKGNFPGRFSGRQFSNSRSEMNVSTLELGDSALYLCASSLGPSGNQETQYFGPGTRLLVL.

The genes are TRBV21-1 and TRBJ1-4. TRBV21-1 is flagged as a pseudogene. The CDR3 runs 13 residues. CDR3: CASSTRPNEKLFF. The CDR3 DNA sequence: TGTGCCAGCAGCACGAGGCCCAATGAAAAACTGTTTTTT.

The chain couples TRBV6-1 to TRBJ1-1; 7 bases map to TRBD1. The germline V gene encodes CDR1 MNHNS and CDR2 SASEGT. This CDR3 has 13 residues. The junction had 4 bases not matched to a gene; V was cut back by 6 bases and J by 3 bases. The CDR3 coding sequence is TGTGCCAGCAGGTTAACAGGGGACACTGAAGCTTTCTTT. Translation: CASRLTGDTEAFF.

This clone came up once. The chain joins TRBV7-2 to TRBJ2-7; 9 positions agree with TRBD1. This CDR3 has 15 amino acids. V lost 3 bases and J lost 4; bases outside the gene matches: 7. The germline gives CDR1 SGHTA, CDR2 FQGNSA. CDR3 sequence (DNA): TGTGCCAGCAGCTTTTTCGAGACAGGGGGGTACGAGCAGTACTTC. It codes for CASSFFETGGYEQYF.

The chain uses TRBV5-1 and TRBJ2-5; TRBD1 matches 10 bases. Germline V gives CDR1 SGHRS, CDR2 YFSETQ. V trimming: 0 bases; J trimming: 5 bases; junction bases outside the gene matches: 7. The CDR3 runs 16 residues. The CDR3 protein is CASSLGDRGRIETQYF. The CDR3 nucleotides are TGCGCCAGCAGCTTGGGGGACAGGGGTCGCATCGAGACCCAGTACTTC.

V gene TRBV20-1 combines with J gene TRBJ1-2; possible D gene TRBD1, 5 bases. The CDR3 spans 11 residues. Germline V gene data show CDR1 as DFQATT and CDR2 as SNEGSKA (reference sequence). The V and J ends lost 7 bases and 9 bases respectively, with 15 bases between them. In DNA form, the CDR3 reads TGCAGTGTTGGGGGGGGAGGCAGCTACACCTTC. Its protein is CSVGGGGSYTF.

The CDR3 loop reads CASRATGISYNEQFF. CDR3 in DNA: TGTGCCAGCAGGGCTACAGGGATTTCCTACAATGAGCAGTTCTTC. The chain is built from TRBV25-1 and TRBJ2-1, with a weak D call TRBD1 (6 bases). V was shortened by 6 bases and J by 1 base, with 13 bases between the two germline ends. Germline V CDR1 and CDR2: MGHDK, SYGVNS. This CDR3 has 15 amino acids.

J is TRBJ1-1 and V is TRBV5-6; tentative D call: TRBD1 (6 bases). The CDR3 length is 13 residues. Between the trimmed V and J ends, which lost 4 bases and 3 bases, there was a span of 10 bases. Germline V gene data show CDR1 as SGHDT and CDR2 as YYEEEE. The CDR3 DNA reads as TGTGCCAGCAGCAAGGACAGCGACACTGAAGCTTTCTTT. It encodes CASSKDSDTEAFF.

The gene calls are TRBV15 and TRBJ1-4, with unresolved D. Trimming cost V 3 bases and J 8 bases, with 16 bases left between them. Looked up from germline, CDR1 is LNHNV and CDR2 is YYDKDF (reference sequence). CDR3 length equals 15 residues. CDR3 amino acids: CATSSTTRPGEKLFF. The CDR3 coding sequence is TGTGCCACCAGCAGTACCACCAGACCCGGCGAAAAACTGTTTTTT.

The chain joins TRBV2 to TRBJ1-1; D not certain. V dropped 7 bases and J dropped 10 bases, with 22 bases sitting between them. CDR1 is SNHLY and CDR2 is FYNNEI in the germline V gene. The CDR3 has 14 amino acids. CDR3 nucleotides: TGTGCCAGCATTTTTCAGAGTGCTGCTATTGGAGCTTTCTTT. This sequence encodes CASIFQSAAIGAFF. The entire variable domain, with the rest obtained from reference TRBV2 and TRBJ1-1, is as follows: EPEVTQTPSHQVTQMGQEVILRCVPISNHLYFYWYRQILGQKVEFLVSFYNNEISEKSEIFDDQFSVERPDGSNFTLKIRSTKLEDSAMYFCASIFQSAAIGAFFGQGTRLTVV.

V gene TRBV19 combines with J gene TRBJ2-7; 8 positions agree with TRBD2. Trimming at V came to 2 bases and at J to 6 bases, leaving 12 bases not matched to a gene. The CDR3 contains 16 residues. CDR1 is LNHDA and CDR2 is SQIVND in the germline V gene (reference sequence). This chain's CDR3 is CASSIPLSGGAREQYF. The DNA of the CDR3 is TGTGCCAGTAGTATACCCCTATCCGGGGGGGCCCGCGAGCAGTACTTC.

The chain couples TRBV28 to TRBJ2-5; D may be TRBD1 (5 bases). CDR1 MDHEN and CDR2 SYDVKM come from the germline V gene. The CDR3 spans 15 residues. V lost 2 bases and J 3 bases, leaving 13 bases between the germline ends. This CDR3 reads CASSLIRAGKETQYF. The CDR3 nucleotides are TGTGCCAGCAGTTTAATTAGGGCAGGGAAAGAGACCCAGTACTTC.

The V call is TRBV2, the J call TRBJ2-2; 9 bases line up with TRBD2. Germline V CDR1 and CDR2: SNHLY, FYNNEI. CDR3 size: 16 residues. The ends lost 0 bases at V and 7 bases at J; junction bases unmatched: 6. The CDR3 reads CASSEAGGRAGGELFF. CDR3 coding DNA: TGTGCCAGCAGTGAAGCTGGCGGGAGGGCCGGCGGGGAGCTGTTTTTT.

The chain joins TRBV19 to TRBJ1-5; 7 nucleotides agree with TRBD1. The CDR3 is 14 amino acids. With V trimmed by 6 bases and J by 3 bases, 5 bases remained unmatched. The germline gives CDR1 LNHDA, CDR2 SQIVND (reference sequence). The CDR3 spells CASSTGQPNQPQHF. The CDR3 DNA follows: TGTGCCAGTAGCACGGGACAGCCCAATCAGCCCCAGCATTTT.

This chain uses TRBV4-1 with TRBJ2-5; 13 bases are shared with TRBD2. In germline, CDR1 is MGHRA, CDR2 YSYEKL. The CDR3 is 17 amino acids. Unmatched junction bases numbered 6, after V lost 3 bases and J lost 2 bases. The CDR3 DNA is TGCGCCAGCAGCCAGGTTAGACTAGCGGGGGGTCAAGAGACCCAGTACTTC. Protein sequence: CASSQVRLAGGQETQYF.

The V call is TRBV5-4, the J call TRBJ1-2; weak D call: TRBD1 (5 bases). Trimming cost V 3 bases and J 7 bases, with 16 bases left between them. There are 14 residues in the CDR3. CDR1 is SGHNT and CDR2 is YYREEE in the germline V gene (reference sequence). CDR3 nucleotides: TGTGCCAGCAGCTCCATGACTGCGGGACGTGGCTACACCTTC. This encodes CASSSMTAGRGYTF.

This clone was recorded only once. This chain uses TRBV7-2 with TRBJ1-2, with 8 positions matching TRBD1. The CDR3 sequence is 16 residues long. The germline CDR1 and CDR2 sequences are SGHTA and FQGNSA. V shed 0 bases and J 0 bases; nucleotides not matched to a gene: 3. CDR3 sequence: CASSLAGTGANYGYTF. The DNA of the CDR3 is TGTGCCAGCAGCTTAGCCGGGACAGGAGCTAACTATGGCTACACCTTC. Based on the CDR3 plus reference TRBV7-2 and TRBJ1-2, the full variable domain is GAGVSQSPSNKVTEKGKDVELRCDPISGHTALYWYRQSLGQGLEFLIYFQGNSAPDKSGLPSDRFSAERTGGSVSTLTIQRTQQEDSAVYLCASSLAGTGANYGYTFGSGTRLTVV.

The chain couples TRBV7-8 to TRBJ2-5; 8 bases map to TRBD1. V lost 2 bases to trimming and J lost 1 base; unmatched junction nucleotides: 9. The CDR3 runs 17 residues. Germline CDR1 SGHVS, CDR2 FQNEAQ. The CDR3 reads CASSLRGEGQAQETQYF. The CDR3 bases are TGTGCCAGCAGCTTACGGGGAGAGGGACAGGCCCAAGAGACCCAGTACTTC.

The rearrangement links TRBV9 to TRBJ2-5, with 10 bases matching TRBD2. Germline V gene lookup returns CDR1 SGDLS and CDR2 YYNGEE. Germline trimming cut 0 bases from V and 2 bases from J; bases unmatched to any gene: 4. The CDR3 spans 16 residues. CDR3 loop: CASSVAAGGGQETQYF. The CDR3 nucleotides read TGTGCCAGCAGCGTAGCAGCGGGAGGGGGGCAAGAGACCCAGTACTTC.

About this clone itself: Other DNA sequences of this sample code for an identical CDR3. The rearrangement links TRBV29-1 to TRBJ2-1, with 9 bases lining up with TRBD1. Germline-derived CDR1 and CDR2 are SQVTM and ANQGSEA. V shed 6 bases and J 0 bases; nucleotides not matched to a gene: 3. The CDR3 extends over 14 amino acids. Here the CDR3 DNA reads TGCAGCGTCCCGGGACAGGGCTCCTACAATGAGCAGTTCTTC. Translating gives CSVPGQGSYNEQFF.

Points on this clone: The same CDR3 also results from other DNA sequences found in this sample. V gene TRBV7-8 combines with J gene TRBJ1-4; TRBD1 might be the D (6 bases). V dropped 2 bases and J dropped 5 bases, with 12 bases sitting between them. Germline V gene sequence: CDR1 SGHVS, CDR2 FQNEAQ. The CDR3 extends over 15 amino acids. Here the CDR3 reads CASSLQGQGNEKLFF. CDR3 bases: TGTGCCAGCAGCTTACAGGGGCAGGGGAATGAAAAACTGTTTTTT.

J is TRBJ2-1 and V is TRBV6-1; 7 bases align to TRBD1. V shed 3 bases and J 5 bases; nucleotides not matched to a gene: 4. CDR1 is MNHNS, CDR2 SASEGT, per germline. This CDR3 spans 14 amino acids. The CDR3 is CASSDPTGNNEQFF. CDR3 nucleotides: TGTGCCAGCAGTGACCCGACAGGGAACAATGAGCAGTTCTTC.